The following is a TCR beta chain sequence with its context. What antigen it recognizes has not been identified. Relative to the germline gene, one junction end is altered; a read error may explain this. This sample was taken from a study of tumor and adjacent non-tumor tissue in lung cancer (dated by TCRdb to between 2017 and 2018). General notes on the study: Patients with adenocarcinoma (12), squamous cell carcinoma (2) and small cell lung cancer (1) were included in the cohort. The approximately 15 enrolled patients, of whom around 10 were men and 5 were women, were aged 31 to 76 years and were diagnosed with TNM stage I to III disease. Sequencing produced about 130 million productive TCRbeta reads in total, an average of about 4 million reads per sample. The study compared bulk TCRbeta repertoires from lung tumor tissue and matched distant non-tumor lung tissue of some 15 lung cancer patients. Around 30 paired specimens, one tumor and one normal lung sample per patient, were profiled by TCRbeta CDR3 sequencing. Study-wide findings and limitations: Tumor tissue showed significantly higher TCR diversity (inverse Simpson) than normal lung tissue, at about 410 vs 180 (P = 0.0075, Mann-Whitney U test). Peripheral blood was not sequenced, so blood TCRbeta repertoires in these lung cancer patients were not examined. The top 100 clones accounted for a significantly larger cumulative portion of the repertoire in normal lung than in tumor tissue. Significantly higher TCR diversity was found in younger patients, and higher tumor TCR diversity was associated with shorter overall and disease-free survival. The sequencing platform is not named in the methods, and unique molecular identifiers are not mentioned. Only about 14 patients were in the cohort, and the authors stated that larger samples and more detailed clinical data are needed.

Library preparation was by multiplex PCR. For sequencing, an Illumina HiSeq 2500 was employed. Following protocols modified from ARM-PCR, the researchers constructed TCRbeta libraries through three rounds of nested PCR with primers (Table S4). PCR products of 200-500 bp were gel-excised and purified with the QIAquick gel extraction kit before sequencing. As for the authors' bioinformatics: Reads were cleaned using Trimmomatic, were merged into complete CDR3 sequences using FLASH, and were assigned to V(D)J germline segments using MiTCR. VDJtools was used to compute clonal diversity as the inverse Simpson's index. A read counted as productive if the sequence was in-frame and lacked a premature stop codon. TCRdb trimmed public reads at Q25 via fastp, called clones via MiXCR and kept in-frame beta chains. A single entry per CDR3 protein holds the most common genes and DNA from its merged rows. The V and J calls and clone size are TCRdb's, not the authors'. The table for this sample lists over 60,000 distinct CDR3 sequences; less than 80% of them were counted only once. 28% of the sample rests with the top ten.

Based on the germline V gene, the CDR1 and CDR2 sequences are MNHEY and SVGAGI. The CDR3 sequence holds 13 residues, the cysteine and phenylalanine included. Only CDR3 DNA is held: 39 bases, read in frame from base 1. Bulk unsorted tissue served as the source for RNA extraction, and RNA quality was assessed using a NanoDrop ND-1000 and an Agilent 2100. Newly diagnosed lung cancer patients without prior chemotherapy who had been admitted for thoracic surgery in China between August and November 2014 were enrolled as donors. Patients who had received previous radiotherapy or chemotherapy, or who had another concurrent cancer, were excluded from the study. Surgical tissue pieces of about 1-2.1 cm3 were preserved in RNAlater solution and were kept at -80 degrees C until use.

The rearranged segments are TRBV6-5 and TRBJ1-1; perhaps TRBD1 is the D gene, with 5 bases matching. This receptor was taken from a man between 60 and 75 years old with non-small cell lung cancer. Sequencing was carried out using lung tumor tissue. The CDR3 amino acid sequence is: CASSYSKDTEALF. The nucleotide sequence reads TGTGCCAGCAGTTACTCTAAGGACACTGAAGCTCTCTTT.